One sample yielded the 20 T cell receptor beta chains listed below, sequenced in a study of blood T cell repertoires in COVID-19. The table came from immunoSEQ multiplex PCR; TCRdb's copy has only in-frame clones and leaves some out. The sample lists around 110,000 clones, roughly 84% occurring once. The sample taken for sequencing was peripheral blood. The source of these receptors is a human donor in a cohort sampled during active COVID-19.

The chain combines TRBV19 with TRBJ2-2, with no clear D. V lost 1 base to trimming and J lost 6 bases, with 12 bases between them. Germline V gene lookup returns CDR1 LNHDA and CDR2 SQIVND (reference sequence). This CDR3 spans 15 amino acids. CDR3 sequence (DNA): TGTGCCAGTAGTATAGTGTCGGTTTCCGCCGGGGAGCTGTTTTTT. This gives the protein CASSIVSVSAGELFF.

The CDR3 loop is CASSLSGQGASNSPLHF. Here the CDR3 DNA reads TGTGCCAGCAGCTTATCGGGACAGGGGGCTTCTAATTCACCCCTCCACTTT. This chain links TRBV7-2 with TRBJ1-6; 12 bases are a match to TRBD1. Germline V lookup: CDR1 SGHTA, CDR2 FQGNSA. The CDR3 sequence is 17 residues long. Unmatched junction bases numbered 5, after V lost 2 bases and J lost 6 bases. Drawing the rest from reference TRBV7-2 and TRBJ1-6, the complete variable domain is GAGVSQSPSNKVTEKGKDVELRCDPISGHTALYWYRQSLGQGLEFLIYFQGNSAPDKSGLPSDRFSAERTGGSVSTLTIQRTQQEDSAVYLCASSLSGQGASNSPLHFGNGTRLTVT.

This rearrangement joins TRBV10-3 to TRBJ1-4, with D uncertain. V lost 0 bases to trimming and J lost 8 bases, with 13 bases between them. In germline, CDR1 is ENHRY, CDR2 SYGVKD. This CDR3 is 15 amino acids long. The CDR3 is CAISESSGGTEKLFF. Here the CDR3 DNA reads TGTGCCATCAGTGAGTCAAGCGGCGGTACCGAAAAACTGTTTTTT.

This clone was observed a single time. This chain links TRBV10-2 with TRBJ2-6; 7 bases fit TRBD1. CDR3 length: 19 residues. From germline, CDR1 is WSHSY and CDR2 SAAADI. The ends lost 2 bases at V and 0 bases at J; junction bases unmatched: 10. This CDR3 reads CASSETGVILRSGANVLTF. The CDR3 bases are TGCGCCAGCAGTGAGACAGGGGTTATCCTCCGCTCTGGGGCCAACGTCCTGACTTTC.

This chain links TRBV18 with TRBJ2-1, with D perhaps TRBD1 (6 bases). Germline V lookup: CDR1 KGHSH, CDR2 LQKENI. The CDR3 extends over 13 amino acids. V gave up 5 bases and J gave up 8 bases, with 13 bases separating them. CDR3: CASSFVQGYEQFF. The DNA for the CDR3 is TGTGCCAGCTCATTCGTACAGGGTTATGAGCAGTTCTTC.

This chain links TRBV19 with TRBJ2-1, with 11 bases that match TRBD2. The V segment lost 5 bases and the J segment 10 bases; nucleotides outside the gene matches: 7. CDR3 length: 14 residues. Looked up from germline, CDR1 is LNHDA and CDR2 is SQIVND (reference sequence). The CDR3 sequence is CASSPTSGIEEQFF. The CDR3 bases are TGTGCCAGTAGTCCGACTAGCGGGATAGAGGAGCAGTTCTTC.

The V gene is TRBV19, the J gene TRBJ2-2, with D possibly matching TRBD1 (6 bases). Germline assignment: CDR1 LNHDA and CDR2 SQIVND (reference sequence). The CDR3 totals 16 residues. V was cut by 2 bases and J by 4 bases, with 14 bases left in between. The CDR3 DNA sequence: TGTGCCAGTAGTATATCAAACAGGGAAGTCACCGGGGAGCTGTTTTTT. Protein sequence: CASSISNREVTGELFF.

The chain has TRBV14 and TRBJ2-3; 13 nucleotides match TRBD2. Per the germline V gene, CDR1 is SGHDN and CDR2 is FVKESK. The CDR3 spans 21 residues. The V gene end was trimmed by 0 bases and the J gene end by 2 bases; junction bases not matched to a gene: 14. CDR3 in amino acids: CASSQDFRTSGGPSNTDTQYF. CDR3 bases: TGTGCCAGCAGCCAAGATTTCAGGACTAGCGGGGGCCCATCGAACACAGATACGCAGTATTTT.

This chain uses TRBV11-3 with TRBJ2-1; a weak D match, TRBD2 (6 bases). Looked up from germline, CDR1 is SGHNT and CDR2 is YENEEA. CDR3 size: 16 residues. Trimming cost V 5 bases and J 7 bases, with 21 bases left between them. CDR3 amino acids: CASSTRGVTGENEQFF. The DNA of the CDR3 is TGTGCCAGCAGCACCCGAGGCGTCACGGGGGAGAATGAGCAGTTCTTC. Based on the CDR3 plus reference TRBV11-3 and TRBJ2-1, the full variable domain is EAGVVQSPRYKIIEKKQPVAFWCNPISGHNTLYWYLQNLGQGPELLIRYENEEAVDDSQLPKDRFSAERLKGVDSTLKIQPAELGDSAVYLCASSTRGVTGENEQFFGPGTRLTVL.

V is TRBV29-1 and J is TRBJ2-7, with 8 bases aligning to TRBD1. Per the germline V gene, CDR1 is SQVTM and CDR2 is ANQGSEA. CDR3 length: 12 residues. V lost 3 bases, J lost 8 bases, and 6 bases stayed unmatched. Here the CDR3 reads CSVESGGGQQYV. In DNA, the CDR3 is TGCAGCGTTGAGTCAGGGGGCGGTCAGCAGTACGTC.

The chain uses TRBV21-1 and TRBJ2-7; the table's D call, TRBD2, was not checked against the DNA. TRBV21-1 is shown as a pseudogene. The CDR3 covers 13 residues. The CDR3 DNA is TGTGCCAGCAGCCCCGTGGCGACGGGTGGGCAGTACGTC. This codes for CASSPVATGGQYV.

The chain carries TRBV9 and TRBJ2-3; perhaps TRBD2 as D (5 bases). Germline V gene lookup returns CDR1 SGDLS and CDR2 YYNGEE. The CDR3 length is 13 residues. Trimming pared 7 bases from V and 2 bases from J, leaving 11 bases between. The CDR3 bases are TGTGCCAGCGCCCCCGGGATCACAGATACGCAGTATTTT. Its translation: CASAPGITDTQYF.

This sequence joins TRBV5-1 and TRBJ2-2; 8 bases map to TRBD2. V shed 4 bases and J 3 bases; nucleotides not matched to a gene: 8. The length of the CDR3 is 16 residues. Germline V lookup: CDR1 SGHRS, CDR2 YFSETQ. The CDR3 nucleotides read TGCGCCAGCAGCATCCAGTCGGGAGGGGACACCGGGGAGCTGTTTTTT. Its translation: CASSIQSGGDTGELFF.

V is TRBV19 and J is TRBJ2-1; TRBD1 aligns across 9 bases. Looked up from germline, CDR1 is LNHDA and CDR2 is SQIVND (reference sequence). The ends lost 5 bases at V and 4 bases at J; junction bases unmatched: 9. The CDR3 is made up of 16 amino acids. Here the CDR3 DNA reads TGTGCCAGTAGTGTCGACAGGGGGAGAATGTACAATGAGCAGTTCTTC. It translates to CASSVDRGRMYNEQFF.

The chain combines TRBV6-2 or TRBV6-3 with TRBJ2-7; TRBD1 agrees at 8 bases. The ends lost 5 bases at V and 10 bases at J; junction bases unmatched: 4. This CDR3 is 11 amino acids long. The germline V gene has CDR1 MNHEY and CDR2 SVGEGT. The CDR3 nucleotides are TGTGCCAGCAGTACAGGGGGGCGCCAGTACGTC. Translated: CASSTGGRQYV.

The V and J genes are TRBV4-3 and TRBJ1-1; D is perhaps TRBD1 (5 bases). The CDR3 extends over 14 amino acids. V was clipped by 1 base and J by 1 base, with 7 bases between them. Germline V gives CDR1 LGHNA, CDR2 YSLEER. The CDR3 region is CASSQAQENTEAFF. As DNA, the CDR3 is TGCGCCAGCAGCCAAGCACAGGAGAACACTGAAGCTTTCTTT.

The gene calls are TRBV6-5 and TRBJ2-5; weak D call: TRBD2 (6 bases). Germline values: CDR1 MNHEY, CDR2 SVGAGI. V was trimmed by 7 bases and J by 4 bases, leaving 19 bases between them. The CDR3 loop spans 15 amino acids. DNA for the CDR3: TGTGCCAGCACTCCCCGGAGGGGAGTCGGAGAGACCCAGTACTTC. Protein product: CASTPRRGVGETQYF.

The CDR3 sequence: CASSGGTGGAFF. DNA of the CDR3: TGTGCCAGCAGCGGGGGGACAGGAGGGGCTTTCTTT. This chain joins TRBV9 and TRBJ1-1; 8 bases align to TRBD1. CDR1 is SGDLS, CDR2 YYNGEE, per germline. The CDR3 is made up of 12 amino acids. J gave up 11 bases and V 3 bases, and 6 bases lay outside the gene matches.

This clone has only one observation. The sample contains more than one DNA sequence encoding this CDR3. The CDR3 reads CASSVDSGTYEQYF. In nucleotides, the CDR3 is TGTGCCAGCAGCGTAGATAGCGGAACCTACGAGCAGTACTTC. The J gene is TRBJ2-7, the V gene TRBV9; perhaps TRBD2 as D (6 bases). Looked up from germline, CDR1 is SGDLS and CDR2 is YYNGEE. With 0 bases removed from V and 2 bases from J, the gap between germline ends came to 9 bases. The CDR3 has 14 amino acids.

This sequence joins TRBV3-1 (or the pseudogene TRBV3-2) and TRBJ1-5; no definite D call. Trimming removed 3 bases at V and 5 bases at J, with 11 bases between. This CDR3 is 14 amino acids long. Germline lookup yields CDR1 LGHDT and CDR2 YNNKEL (reference sequence). CDR3 DNA: TGTGCCAGCAGCCACGGGAGTATTCATCAGCCCCAGCATTTT. It codes for CASSHGSIHQPQHF.